The clone carrying this T cell receptor (beta chain) was counted a few times. The antigen remains unidentified. The sample belongs to a study of cytomegalovirus exposure and HLA in healthy donors. Study-level results: In an earlier analysis, productive rearrangement rates for most beta V segments clustered near 87% or 30%.

The PCR used 60 Vbeta and 13 Jbeta primers. The method was immunoSEQ multiplex PCR; TCRdb's version includes in-frame clones alone and lacks a portion of them. The table records 100,000 to 150,000 clones, 83% of them present only once. These donors, healthy bone marrow donors, were studied. Germline lookup yields CDR1 LGHNA and CDR2 YNFKEQ. The CDR3 loop spans 15 amino acids. V was pared by 1 base and J by 2 bases, with 10 bases between. The chain recombines TRBV4-2 with TRBJ2-3; D gene unclear. This TCR was recovered from a girl aged 2 to 10 in good health and CMV-seronegative. Sequencing used PBMCs. CDR3 sequence: CASSQGIQNTDTQYF. The CDR3, as DNA: TGTGCCAGCAGCCAAGGAATACAGAACACAGATACGCAGTATTTT.